One TCR beta chain is described in this entry. Its antigen is undetermined. Using its own MiXCR run on the reads, TCRdb lists one record per CDR3 protein. Of some 350,000 distinct CDR3 sequences in the sample, roughly a third were seen once. This entry is derived from a study of T cell repertoires in cytomegalovirus infection. Trimming cost V 8 bases and J 12 bases; bases outside gene matches: 11. The CDR3 is 12 amino acids. Looked up from germline, CDR1 is SQVTM and CDR2 is ANQGSEA. Sample: cultured PBMCs, taken from culture after CMV antigen stimulation. This clonotype originated in a human donor in good health (CMV status not recorded). Some clones in this sample may be carry-over from other donors' samples. The chain recombines TRBV29-1 with TRBJ2-1; 9 nucleotides align to TRBD1. The CDR3 spells CSTDGTGRRQFF. CDR3 nucleotide sequence: TGCAGCACGGATGGGACAGGGCGACGGCAGTTCTTC.